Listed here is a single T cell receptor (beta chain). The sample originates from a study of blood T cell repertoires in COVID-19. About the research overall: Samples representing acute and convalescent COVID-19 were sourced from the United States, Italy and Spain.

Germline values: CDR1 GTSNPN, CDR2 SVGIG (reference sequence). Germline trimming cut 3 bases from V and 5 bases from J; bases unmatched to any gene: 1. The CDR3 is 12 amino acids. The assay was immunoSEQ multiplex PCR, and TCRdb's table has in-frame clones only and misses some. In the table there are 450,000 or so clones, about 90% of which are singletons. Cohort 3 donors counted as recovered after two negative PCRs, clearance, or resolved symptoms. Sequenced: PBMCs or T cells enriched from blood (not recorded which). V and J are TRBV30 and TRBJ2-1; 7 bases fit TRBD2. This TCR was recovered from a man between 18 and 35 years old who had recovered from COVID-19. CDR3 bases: TGTGCCTGGAGCCTAGCGGACAATGAGCAGTTCTTC. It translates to CAWSLADNEQFF. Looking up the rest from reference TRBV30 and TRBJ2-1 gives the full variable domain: SQTIHQWPATLVQPVGSPLSLECTVEGTSNPNLYWYRQAAGRGLQLLFYSVGIGQISSEVPQNLSASRPQDRQFILSSKKLLLSDSGFYLCAWSLADNEQFFGPGTRLTVL.